This TCR beta chain was profiled in a study of cytomegalovirus exposure and HLA in healthy donors. Notes on the study in general: Rare TCR sequences dominated, though some public TCRs recurred in many donors. In a later analysis, TCR beta V- and J-gene trimming was associated with a missense DCLRE1C variant. Serostatus for CMV was the only available immune exposure information.

With respect to this clone: Its target is unknown.

This CDR3 spans 15 amino acids. V gave up 8 bases and J gave up 2 bases; unmatched junction bases: 9. Germline V gene data show CDR1 as SNHLY and CDR2 as FYNNEI. PCR amplification relied on 60 Vbeta primers (plus 13 Jbeta primers). The protocol was immunoSEQ multiplex PCR, while the TCRdb copy is restricted to in-frame clones and leaves out a portion. The repertoire holds around 99,000 clones, with roughly three quarters as singletons. This chain joins TRBV2 and TRBJ2-3, with 8 bases matching TRBD1. The clonotype comes from a man between 18 and 35 years old in good health and CMV-seronegative. Sequenced input: PBMCs. The CDR3 loop reads CASRPGQEFTDTQYF. CDR3 nucleotides: TGTGCCAGCCGACCGGGACAGGAATTCACAGATACGCAGTATTTT.